This is a list of T cell receptor beta chains from one sample in a study of a mutant IDH1 vaccine in newly diagnosed glioma. The table came from immunoSEQ multiplex PCR; TCRdb's copy has only in-frame clones and leaves some out. The table includes 45,000 to 60,000 clones, over 65% detected once. Sequenced here: PBMCs, sampled from a glioma patient treated with radiotherapy, temozolomide or both. All receptors come from a woman between 40 and 55 years old with glioma. The CDR3 runs from the conserved cysteine through the conserved F or W. D genes are given only for firm matches. A clone size is listed for some rows: how often the clone was seen (once, few, many), or a class if it is expanded.

v_call,clone_size,d_call,j_call,cdr3_aa,cdr3_nt
TRBV29-1,once,TRBD1,TRBJ1-2,CSVGGRGELNYGYTF,TGCAGCGTTGGTGGCAGGGGGGAACTCAACTATGGCTACACCTTC
TRBV19,NA,NA,TRBJ1-1,CASSIAPSDQPEAFF,TGTGCCAGTAGTATTGCCCCCTCGGATCAACCTGAAGCTTTCTTT
TRBV4-2,NA,NA,TRBJ2-5,CASSQGGRTASVGETQYF,TGTGCCAGCAGCCAGGGTGGCCGAACGGCTAGCGTTGGAGAGACCCAGTACTTC
TRBV7-9,NA,NA,TRBJ2-7,CASSFLLQPPFEQYF,TGTGCCAGCAGCTTCCTTCTACAACCGCCTTTCGAGCAGTACTTC
TRBV9,NA,NA,TRBJ1-5,CASSVDGNQPQHF,TGTGCCAGCAGCGTAGACGGGAATCAGCCCCAGCATTTT
TRBV5-6,once,NA,TRBJ2-5,CASSPYSGTQYF,TGTGCCAGCAGCCCCTACTCCGGGACCCAGTACTTC
TRBV5-1,NA,NA,TRBJ2-4,CASSSLTGNIQYF,TGCGCCAGCAGCTCGCTGACCGGCAACATTCAGTACTTC
TRBV29-1,NA,TRBD1,TRBJ2-6,CSALSGGPSGANVLTF,TGCAGCGCCCTTTCAGGGGGCCCCTCTGGGGCCAACGTCCTGACTTTC
TRBV4-1,NA,TRBD1,TRBJ1-1,CASSQEPGGTEAFF,TGCGCCAGCAGCCAAGAGCCAGGGGGCACTGAAGCTTTCTTT
TRBV7-9,once,TRBD1,TRBJ2-5,CASSPSGQGGETQYF,TGTGCCAGCAGCCCCTCGGGACAGGGAGGGGAGACCCAGTACTTC
TRBV7-9,NA,NA,TRBJ1-4,CASSSIGGNEKLFF,TGTGCCAGCAGTTCCATCGGGGGAAATGAAAAACTGTTTTTT
TRBV28,NA,NA,TRBJ1-3,CASRWSSSGNTIYF,TGTGCCAGCAGGTGGAGTAGCTCTGGAAACACCATATATTTT
TRBV4-1,NA,NA,TRBJ1-1,CASSPGPSGGAFF,TGCGCCAGCAGCCCGGGCCCGTCCGGGGGGGCTTTCTTT
TRBV11-2,NA,NA,TRBJ2-3,CASRLAEKQYF,TGTGCCAGCAGGTTAGCGGAAAAGCAGTATTTT
TRBV27,NA,NA,TRBJ1-2,CASSPSGAGGYTF,TGTGCCAGCAGTCCCTCCGGGGCGGGAGGCTACACCTTC
TRBV4-1,NA,NA,TRBJ1-2,CASSQGGAANYGYTF,TGCGCCAGCAGCCAAGGGGGAGCGGCTAACTATGGCTACACCTTC
TRBV9,NA,TRBD1,TRBJ2-5,CASSPRTGEAQYF,TGTGCCAGCAGCCCCCGGACAGGGGAGGCCCAGTACTTC
TRBV6-5,NA,NA,TRBJ1-3,CASTQDGSSGNTIYF,TGTGCCAGCACCCAGGACGGATCCTCTGGAAACACCATATATTTT
TRBV15,NA,NA,TRBJ2-3,CATSRVAFTDTQYF,TGTGCCACCAGCAGAGTCGCGTTCACAGATACGCAGTATTTT
TRBV6-5,NA,NA,TRBJ1-1,CASSKQGGRTEAFF,TGTGCCAGCAGTAAACAGGGCGGGCGAACTGAAGCTTTCTTT
TRBV5-6,once,NA,TRBJ1-3,CASLRRPGNTIYF,TGTGCCAGTCTACGTCGGCCTGGAAACACCATATATTTT
TRBV14,NA,NA,TRBJ1-4,CASSRTVNEKLFF,TGTGCCAGCAGCAGAACGGTCAATGAAAAACTGTTTTTT
TRBV2,NA,TRBD1,TRBJ2-3,CASSLSRTGYSTDTQYF,TGTGCCAGCAGCTTATCCCGGACAGGGTATAGCACAGATACGCAGTATTTT
TRBV5-5,NA,TRBD1,TRBJ1-5,CASSHGQGTAPQHF,TGTGCCAGCAGCCACGGACAGGGTACGGCGCCCCAGCATTTT
TRBV11-2,few,NA,TRBJ1-1,CASSWRAGNTEAFF,TGTGCCAGCAGCTGGCGGGCAGGGAACACTGAAGCTTTCTTT
TRBV18,NA,NA,TRBJ2-1,CASSQSSSSYNEQFF,TGTGCCAGCTCGCAATCCAGTAGCTCCTACAATGAGCAGTTCTTC
TRBV7-8,NA,NA,TRBJ1-1,CASSFGPQNTEAFF,TGTGCCAGCAGCTTCGGACCCCAGAACACTGAAGCTTTCTTT
TRBV5-4,NA,TRBD1,TRBJ1-2,CASSFKGTGAVF,TGTGCCAGCAGCTTTAAAGGGACAGGGGCCGTCTTC
TRBV6-5,few,NA,TRBJ2-7,CASTLGKAYEQYF,TGTGCCAGCACCCTAGGAAAGGCTTACGAGCAGTACTTC
TRBV14,NA,NA,TRBJ2-1,CATRGNEQFF,TGTGCCACCCGGGGGAATGAGCAGTTCTTC
TRBV30,NA,NA,TRBJ2-4,CASRTDGSDIQYF,TGTGCCTCCCGGACGGACGGGTCCGACATTCAGTACTTC
TRBV4-3,NA,TRBD2,TRBJ2-7,CASSQGRASATSGLPYEQYF,TGCGCCAGCAGCCAAGGCCGAGCATCGGCGACTAGCGGCCTTCCCTACGAGCAGTACTTC
TRBV19,once,NA,TRBJ2-7,CASSPDTSYEQYF,TGTGCCAGTAGCCCTGACACCTCCTACGAGCAGTACTTC
TRBV7-6,NA,NA,TRBJ2-5,CASSVLPETQYF,TGTGCCAGCAGCGTACTTCCGGAGACCCAGTACTTC
TRBV30,NA,TRBD1,TRBJ2-7,CAWRGQPYEQYF,TGTGCCTGGAGGGGACAGCCCTACGAGCAGTACTTC
TRBV28,NA,NA,TRBJ1-1,CASSLVRLNTEAFF,TGTGCCAGCAGTTTAGTCAGGTTGAACACTGAAGCTTTCTTT
TRBV5-1,NA,TRBD1,TRBJ2-5,CASSLSTGQETQYF,TGCGCCAGCAGCTTATCGACAGGGCAAGAGACCCAGTACTTC
TRBV4-1,few,NA,TRBJ1-2,CASSQGYGYTF,TGCGCCAGCAGCCAAGGCTATGGCTACACCTTC
TRBV29-1,NA,TRBD1,TRBJ2-4,CSVGQGPDIQYF,TGCAGCGTTGGACAGGGACCGGACATTCAGTACTTC
TRBV2,NA,NA,TRBJ2-7,CASSAFYEQYF,TGTGCCAGCAGTGCTTTTTACGAGCAGTACTTC
TRBV9,NA,NA,TRBJ1-1,CASSATDYMNTEAFF,TGTGCCAGCAGCGCGACGGATTACATGAACACTGAAGCTTTCTTT
TRBV6-6,NA,TRBD1,TRBJ2-1,CASSYPRGQVNEQFF,TGTGCCAGCAGTTACCCTCGGGGACAGGTGAATGAGCAGTTCTTC
TRBV29-1,NA,NA,TRBJ1-3,CSVAGTVGNTIYF,TGCAGCGTTGCCGGGACCGTCGGGAACACCATATATTTT
TRBV7-3,NA,NA,TRBJ2-7,CASSPSVGASGEQYF,TGTGCCAGCAGCCCCTCCGTCGGGGCGAGCGGGGAGCAGTACTTC
TRBV18,NA,NA,TRBJ1-2,CASSFGEGGYGYTF,TGTGCCAGCTCTTTCGGCGAAGGGGGCTATGGCTACACCTTC
TRBV18,NA,TRBD1,TRBJ1-5,CASSPTGGGSQPQHF,TGTGCCAGCTCACCGACAGGGGGAGGGAGCCAGCCCCAGCATTTT
TRBV5-6,NA,NA,TRBJ1-4,CASSLRTETNEKLFF,TGTGCCAGCAGCTTAAGGACAGAGACTAATGAAAAACTGTTTTTT
TRBV2,NA,TRBD1,TRBJ2-2,CASREQGAGTGELFF,TGTGCCAGCAGAGAGCAGGGGGCGGGCACCGGGGAGCTGTTTTTT
TRBV4-3,NA,TRBD1,TRBJ1-2,CASSHEPGQGNYGYTF,TGCGCCAGCAGCCATGAACCGGGACAGGGGAACTATGGCTACACCTTC
TRBV29-1,NA,TRBD2,TRBJ2-5,CSVEDISPGGRRETQYF,TGCAGCGTTGAAGATATCTCCCCGGGGGGGCGACGGGAGACCCAGTACTTC
TRBV2,NA,NA,TRBJ2-5,CASSEGWGAPGETQYF,TGTGCCAGCAGTGAAGGCTGGGGCGCCCCGGGGGAGACCCAGTACTTC
TRBV10-2,NA,NA,TRBJ1-2,CATWDAGRWGYGYTF,TGCGCCACCTGGGATGCGGGAAGATGGGGCTATGGCTACACCTTC
TRBV30,few,TRBD1,TRBJ1-2,CAWMRDRPYGYTF,TGTGCCTGGATGAGGGACAGGCCCTATGGCTACACCTTC
TRBV1,NA,NA,TRBJ1-2,CTSSQDPRQGNYGYTF,TGCACCAGCAGCCAAGACCCGCGGCAGGGGAACTATGGCTACACCTTC
TRBV9,NA,NA,TRBJ2-2,CASSDSRGWDTGELFF,TGTGCCAGCAGCGATTCCCGGGGATGGGACACCGGGGAGCTGTTTTTT
TRBV4-1,NA,NA,TRBJ2-7,CASSQRGVNTYEQYF,TGCGCCAGCAGCCAAAGAGGGGTCAACACCTACGAGCAGTACTTC
TRBV6-1,NA,NA,TRBJ1-2,CASSEGLIDTF,TGTGCCAGCAGTGAGGGACTGATCGACACCTTC
TRBV4-2,NA,NA,TRBJ2-2,CASSQGVAGELFF,TGTGCCAGCAGCCAAGGCGTGGCCGGGGAGCTGTTTTTT
TRBV2,NA,NA,TRBJ2-5,CASSEEGWETQYF,TGTGCCAGCAGTGAGGAGGGCTGGGAGACCCAGTACTTC